A selection of T cell receptor beta chains follows, all from one sample in a study of CD8+CD57+ T cells in acquired aplastic anemia. TCRdb independently ran MiXCR on the reads; one entry per CDR3 protein. This table holds fewer than 200,000 distinct CDR3 sequences, around 50% found once. The specimen sequenced was sorted CD4+, CD8+, or CD8+CD57+ T cells (not recorded which) from PBMCs. Source of these receptors: a human donor with aplastic anemia. Both conserved end residues are part of each CDR3. The D gene is left open where the match is weak. Clone size is stated in some rows and not others, as once, few, many or a class when expanded.

v_gene,abundance,len,j_gene,d_gene,CDR3aa,CDR3nt
TRBV14,few,13,TRBJ1-5,NA,CASSLTGGQPQHF,TGTGCCAGCAGCCTCACGGGAGGTCAGCCCCAGCATTTT
TRBV13,many,14,TRBJ1-4,NA,CASSQASTNEKLFF,TGTGCCAGCTCGCAGGCTTCAACTAATGAAAAACTGTTTTTT
TRBV15,NA,15,TRBJ1-6,NA,CATSRDLGGRSPLHF,TGTGCCACCAGCAGAGATCTAGGGGGACGGTCACCCCTCCACTTT
TRBV2,NA,15,TRBJ2-5,NA,CASSELGGFQETQYF,TGTGCCAGCAGTGAATTGGGCGGGTTCCAAGAGACCCAGTACTTC
TRBV7-6,NA,12,TRBJ1-1,NA,CASSFDRYEAFF,TGTGCCAGCAGCTTTGATCGTTACGAAGCTTTCTTT
TRBV12-3/TRBV12-4,NA,13,TRBJ1-1,NA,CASNSWLNTEAFF,TGTGCCAGCAATTCTTGGTTGAACACTGAAGCTTTCTTT
TRBV7-3,NA,16,TRBJ1-4,NA,CASSLASRGRDEKPFF,TGTGCCAGCAGCTTAGCGAGTAGGGGGAGGGATGAAAAACCGTTTTTT
TRBV29-1,NA,11,TRBJ2-1,NA,CSVFGGNEQFF,TGCAGCGTCTTTGGGGGGAATGAGCAGTTCTTC
TRBV7-9,NA,15,TRBJ2-5,NA,CASSLERVSAGTQYF,TGTGCCAGCAGCTTAGAAAGGGTCTCCGCTGGGACCCAGTACTTC
TRBV5-1,few,15,TRBJ2-3,NA,CAGSLGQGRTDTQYF,TGCGCCGGCAGCTTGGGGCAGGGGCGCACAGATACGCAGTATTTT
TRBV12-3/TRBV12-4,NA,15,TRBJ2-6,NA,CASSAWIAGANVLTF,TGTGCCAGCAGTGCCTGGATTGCTGGGGCCAACGTCCTGACTTTC
TRBV5-1,NA,16,TRBJ2-1,TRBD1,CASSPLSRDRGDEQFF,TGCGCCAGCAGCCCCCTCTCTCGAGACAGGGGGGATGAGCAGTTCTTC
TRBV11-2,many,15,TRBJ2-7,NA,CASSSTPSGVHEQYF,TGTGCCAGCAGCTCCACCCCCTCAGGGGTCCACGAGCAGTACTTC
TRBV5-1,few,15,TRBJ1-4,NA,CASSSRGMTNEKLFF,TGCGCCAGCAGCTCCAGGGGAATGACTAATGAAAAACTGTTTTTT
TRBV7-3,NA,14,TRBJ1-1,NA,CASSLGGTATEAFF,TGTGCCAGCAGCTTAGGAGGGACGGCCACTGAAGCTTTCTTT
TRBV3-1,few,13,TRBJ1-5,TRBD1,CASGGQGEKPQHF,TGTGCCAGCGGCGGACAGGGGGAGAAGCCCCAGCATTTT
TRBV24-1,NA,13,TRBJ2-7,NA,CATSLGASYEQYF,TGTGCCACCAGTCTAGGGGCATCCTACGAGCAGTACTTC
TRBV13,NA,15,TRBJ2-5,TRBD2,CASSSRTSGVETQYF,TGTGCCAGCAGCTCCCGGACTAGCGGGGTTGAGACCCAGTACTTC
TRBV29-1,NA,16,TRBJ2-3,NA,CSVVRMDLGSTDTQYF,TGCAGCGTTGTGAGGATGGATTTGGGGAGCACAGATACGCAGTATTTT
TRBV5-1,NA,13,TRBJ2-3,NA,CASNGPRTDTQYF,TGCGCCAGCAACGGACCCCGCACAGATACGCAGTATTTT
TRBV7-3,NA,8,TRBJ2-3,NA,CASSPEEW,TGTGCCAGCAGCCCAGAGGAGTGG
TRBV24-1,few,16,TRBJ2-1,NA,CATSARGWYANNEQFF,TGTGCCACCAGTGCCCGTGGGTGGTACGCGAACAATGAGCAGTTCTTC
TRBV10-3,NA,14,TRBJ2-7,NA,CAISEGRETYEQYF,TGTGCCATCAGTGAAGGCAGAGAAACTTACGAGCAGTACTTC
TRBV7-9,NA,15,TRBJ1-3,TRBD1,CASSPGTASGNTIYF,TGTGCCAGCAGCCCAGGGACAGCCTCTGGAAACACCATATATTTT
TRBV10-2,once,15,TRBJ2-5,TRBD1,CASSPGTGTQETQYF,TGCGCCAGCAGCCCCGGGACAGGGACCCAAGAGACCCAGTACTTC
TRBV7-9,few,14,TRBJ1-2,TRBD1,CASRPTGTNYGYTF,TGTGCCAGCAGACCGACAGGGACTAACTATGGCTACACCTTC
TRBV7-7,many,18,TRBJ2-3,TRBD2,CASSSAGTSGARPDTQYF,TGTGCTAGCAGCTCTGCCGGGACTAGCGGGGCAAGGCCAGATACGCAGTATTTT
TRBV29-1,many,14,TRBJ2-7,NA,CSVLTGTLGYEQYF,TGCAGCGTTCTGACAGGTACCCTAGGGTACGAGCAGTACTTC
TRBV2,NA,17,TRBJ2-5,TRBD2,CASTDRPRTSGQETQYF,TGTGCCAGCACCGACCGGCCCCGGACTAGCGGACAAGAGACCCAGTACTTC
TRBV24-1,NA,15,TRBJ2-3,TRBD1,CATSGAQGAVDTLYF,TGTGCCACCAGTGGAGCCCAGGGGGCGGTAGATACGCTGTACTTT
TRBV5-4,NA,12,TRBJ2-7,NA,CASSLDKYEQYF,TGTGCCAGCAGCTTGGACAAGTACGAGCAGTACTTC
TRBV24-1,many,14,TRBJ1-5,NA,CATSDWDSNQPQHF,TGTGCCACCAGTGATTGGGACAGCAATCAGCCCCAGCATTTT
TRBV24-1,NA,15,TRBJ2-2,NA,CATSAGDVRTGELFF,TGTGCCACCAGTGCCGGCGATGTAAGGACCGGGGAGCTGTTTTTT
TRBV2,NA,17,TRBJ1-5,TRBD1,CASREGTGGLLDQPQHF,TGTGCCAGCAGAGAAGGGACAGGGGGTCTGTTGGACCAGCCCCAGCATTTT
TRBV5-6,many,13,TRBJ2-1,NA,CASSSGAYNEQFF,TGTGCCAGCAGCTCAGGCGCGTACAATGAGCAGTTCTTC
TRBV10-3,NA,13,TRBJ2-3,NA,CACRASSTDTQYF,TGTGCCTGCCGGGCCTCGAGCACAGATACGCAGTATTTT
TRBV5-1,NA,14,TRBJ2-3,NA,CASRGGARTDTQYF,TGCGCCAGCAGGGGTGGGGCAAGGACAGATACGCAGTATTTT
TRBV6-2/TRBV6-3,NA,17,TRBJ2-1,NA,CASSYSWDTSSYNEQFF,TGTGCCAGCAGTTACTCGTGGGACACGAGCTCCTACAATGAGCAGTTCTTC
TRBV2,many,11,TRBJ2-7,NA,CASSAAYEQYF,TGTGCCAGCAGTGCAGCCTACGAGCAGTACTTC
TRBV19,many,12,TRBJ1-2,NA,CASSPRTRGYTF,TGTGCCAGTAGTCCTCGGACCCGTGGCTACACCTTC
TRBV10-3,NA,12,TRBJ1-2,NA,CAISEVRTGYTF,TGTGCCATCAGTGAGGTGAGAACCGGCTACACCTTC
TRBV10-3,NA,15,TRBJ1-5,NA,CAIGPVGGSDQPQHF,TGTGCCATCGGTCCCGTCGGGGGATCCGATCAGCCCCAGCATTTT
TRBV7-3,NA,16,TRBJ2-3,NA,CASSLTRDGGTDTQYF,TGTGCCAGCAGCTTAACCAGGGACGGAGGCACAGATACGCAGTATTTT
TRBV24-1,NA,16,TRBJ2-3,NA,CATSGQVQRGTDTQYF,TGTGCCACCAGTGGCCAGGTTCAGCGGGGCACAGATACGCAGTATTTT
TRBV10-3,NA,17,TRBJ2-7,NA,CAINPGQNTGARGEQYF,TGTGCCATCAACCCTGGACAGAACACCGGGGCGCGAGGAGAGCAGTACTTC
TRBV7-9,NA,13,TRBJ2-5,NA,CASSIRTEETQYF,TGTGCCAGCAGCATTAGGACAGAAGAGACCCAGTACTTC
TRBV27,NA,15,TRBJ1-3,NA,CASSRAGVTGNTIYF,TGTGCCAGCAGCCGAGCCGGGGTGACTGGAAACACCATATATTTT
TRBV5-4,NA,17,TRBJ2-3,NA,CASSLERATPGGVTQYF,TGTGCCAGCAGCTTGGAAAGGGCAACCCCCGGTGGTGTTACGCAGTATTTT
TRBV19,NA,15,TRBJ1-1,NA,CASSIGRGTWTEAFF,TGTGCCAGTAGTATCGGCCGGGGTACTTGGACTGAAGCTTTCTTT
TRBV20-1,NA,18,TRBJ2-1,TRBD2,CSARVRAGRPGGYNEQFF,TGCAGTGCTAGAGTGCGGGCAGGTAGACCGGGGGGCTACAATGAGCAGTTCTTC
TRBV20-1,many,14,TRBJ2-1,NA,CSARDSGVGASVFF,TGCAGTGCTAGAGATTCGGGGGTTGGGGCCTCCGTGTTCTTC
TRBV7-3,many,17,TRBJ2-3,TRBD2,CASSLRASGGSGDTQYF,TGTGCCAGCAGCTTAAGGGCTAGCGGGGGGTCCGGAGATACGCAGTATTTT
TRBV5-1,many,15,TRBJ1-6,NA,CASSLDTHKGSPLHF,TGCGCCAGCAGCTTGGACACTCATAAGGGATCACCCCTCCACTTT
TRBV14,once,14,TRBJ2-1,TRBD2,CASSQGTSYNEQFF,TGTGCCAGCAGCCAAGGGACTAGTTACAATGAGCAGTTCTTC